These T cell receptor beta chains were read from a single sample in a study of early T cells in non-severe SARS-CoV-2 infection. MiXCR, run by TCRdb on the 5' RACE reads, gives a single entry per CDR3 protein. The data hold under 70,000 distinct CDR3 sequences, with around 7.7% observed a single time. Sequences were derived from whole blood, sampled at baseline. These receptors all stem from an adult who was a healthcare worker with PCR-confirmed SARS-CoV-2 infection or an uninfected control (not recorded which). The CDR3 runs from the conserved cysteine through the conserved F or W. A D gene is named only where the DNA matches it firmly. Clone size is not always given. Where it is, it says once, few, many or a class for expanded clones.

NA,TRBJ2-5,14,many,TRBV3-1,CASSQQSRAETQYF,TGTGCCAGCAGCCAACAGTCCAGGGCAGAGACCCAGTACTTC
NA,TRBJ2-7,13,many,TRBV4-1,CASSQVSSYEQYF,TGCGCCAGCAGCCAAGTTTCTTCCTACGAGCAGTACTTC
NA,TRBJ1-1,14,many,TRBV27,CASSLSRRNTEAFF,TGTGCCAGCAGTTTATCTCGCAGGAACACTGAAGCTTTCTTT
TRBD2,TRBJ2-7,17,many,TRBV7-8,CASSLPAGTSGYYEQYF,TGTGCCAGCAGCTTGCCAGCGGGGACTAGCGGTTACTACGAGCAGTACTTC
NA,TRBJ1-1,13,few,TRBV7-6,CASRLSTRNEAFF,TGTGCCAGCAGACTTAGTACCAGGAATGAAGCTTTCTTT
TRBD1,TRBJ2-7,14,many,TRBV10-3,CAIGATGTHYEQYF,TGTGCCATCGGAGCGACAGGGACCCACTACGAGCAGTACTTC
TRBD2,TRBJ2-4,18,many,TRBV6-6,CASSFFSGRAGAKNIQYF,TGTGCCAGCAGTTTTTTTAGCGGGAGGGCCGGAGCCAAAAACATTCAGTACTTC
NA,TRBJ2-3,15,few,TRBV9,CASSPRQAGVNTQYF,TGTGCCAGCAGCCCTCGACAGGCCGGGGTAAATACGCAGTATTTT
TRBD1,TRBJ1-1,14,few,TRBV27,CASSLGQENTEAFF,TGTGCCAGCAGTTTGGGACAGGAAAACACTGAAGCTTTCTTT
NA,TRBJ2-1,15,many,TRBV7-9,CASSVGGYSYNEQFF,TGTGCCAGCAGCGTCGGGGGTTACTCCTACAATGAGCAGTTCTTC
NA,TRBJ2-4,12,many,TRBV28,CASSSLGNIQYF,TGTGCCAGCAGTTCCTTAGGAAACATTCAGTACTTC
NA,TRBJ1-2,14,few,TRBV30,CAWQSGQQLHGYTF,TGTGCCTGGCAATCAGGTCAGCAACTTCATGGCTACACCTTC
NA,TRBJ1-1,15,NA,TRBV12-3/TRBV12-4,CASSLALGSNTEAFF,TGTGCCAGCAGTTTAGCACTGGGTAGCAACACTGAAGCTTTCTTT
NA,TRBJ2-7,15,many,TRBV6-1,CASRGTAGGDYEQYF,TGTGCCAGCAGGGGGACAGCCGGAGGGGATTACGAGCAGTACTTC
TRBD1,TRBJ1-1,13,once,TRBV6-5,CASRILDRGEAFF,TGTGCCAGCAGAATACTCGACAGGGGCGAAGCTTTCTTT
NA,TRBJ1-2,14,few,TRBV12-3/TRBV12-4,CASSFGKSINGYTF,TGTGCCAGCAGTTTCGGCAAGAGTATCAATGGCTACACCTTC
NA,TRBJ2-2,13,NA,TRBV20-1,CSARETVSGELFF,TGCAGTGCTAGAGAGACCGTTAGCGGGGAGCTGTTTTTT
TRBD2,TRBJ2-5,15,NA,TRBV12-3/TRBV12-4,CASSPRASGKETQYF,TGTGCCAGCAGTCCGCGGGCTAGCGGGAAAGAGACCCAGTACTTC
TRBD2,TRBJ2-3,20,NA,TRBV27,CASPGLLWTSGRVVADTQYF,TGTGCCAGCCCGGGATTGTTGTGGACTAGCGGGAGGGTGGTCGCAGATACGCAGTATTTT
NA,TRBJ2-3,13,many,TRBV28,CASNKENTDTQYF,TGTGCCAGCAATAAGGAAAACACAGATACGCAGTATTTT
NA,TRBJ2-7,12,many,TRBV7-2,CASSLSSYEQYF,TGTGCCAGCAGCTTGAGCTCCTACGAGCAGTACTTC
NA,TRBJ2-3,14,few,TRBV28,CASSSPGRTDTQYF,TGTGCCAGCAGTTCCCCGGGACGCACAGATACGCAGTATTTT
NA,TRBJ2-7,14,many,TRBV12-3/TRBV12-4,CASSLGSMTYEQYF,TGTGCCAGCAGTTTGGGGTCGATGACCTACGAGCAGTACTTC
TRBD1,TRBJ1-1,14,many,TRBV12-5,CASGSGQGVTEAFF,TGTGCTAGTGGTTCAGGACAGGGAGTCACTGAAGCTTTCTTT
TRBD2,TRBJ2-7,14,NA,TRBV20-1,CSAPTSGRSYEQYF,TGCAGTGCGCCCACTAGCGGGAGGTCCTACGAGCAGTACTTC
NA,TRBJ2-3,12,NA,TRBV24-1,CATSVLGVTQYF,TGTGCCACCAGTGTCCTAGGGGTTACGCAGTATTTT
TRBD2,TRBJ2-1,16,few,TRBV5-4,CASSQGTSGGWNEQFF,TGTGCCAGCAGCCAAGGGACTAGCGGGGGGTGGAATGAGCAGTTCTTC
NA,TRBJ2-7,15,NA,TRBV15,CATSRVWQGGYEQYF,TGTGCCACCAGCAGAGTCTGGCAGGGTGGGTACGAGCAGTACTTC
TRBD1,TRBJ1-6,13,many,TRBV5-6,CASSLDRGSPLHF,TGTGCCAGCAGCTTGGACAGGGGGTCACCCCTCCACTTT
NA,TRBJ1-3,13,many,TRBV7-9,CASSYRAGNTIYF,TGTGCCAGCAGTTACAGGGCTGGAAACACCATATATTTT
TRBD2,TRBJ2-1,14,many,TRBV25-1,CASSETSGRGEQFF,TGTGCCAGCAGTGAAACTAGCGGGAGAGGCGAGCAGTTCTTC
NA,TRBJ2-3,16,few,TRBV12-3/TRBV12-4,CASSFGRRVSTDTQYF,TGTGCCAGCAGTTTCGGACGGCGGGTTTCGACAGATACGCAGTATTTT
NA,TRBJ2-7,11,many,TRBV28,CASSLVGSVYF,TGTGCCAGCAGTTTGGTCGGGAGTGTGTACTTC
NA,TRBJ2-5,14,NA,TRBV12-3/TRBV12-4,CASGSQAIRETQYF,TGTGCCAGCGGTAGTCAGGCAATTAGAGAGACCCAGTACTTC
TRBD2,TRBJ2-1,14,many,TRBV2,CASSVSGRNNEQFF,TGTGCCAGCAGTGTGAGCGGGAGGAACAATGAGCAGTTCTTC
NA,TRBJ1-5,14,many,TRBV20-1,CSASRDISNQPQHF,TGCAGTGCTTCACGGGACATTAGCAATCAGCCCCAGCATTTT
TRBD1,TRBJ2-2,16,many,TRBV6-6,CASSRDRGPNTGELFF,TGTGCCAGCAGCAGGGACAGGGGCCCTAACACCGGGGAGCTGTTTTTT
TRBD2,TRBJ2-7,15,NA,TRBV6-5,CASSYQRGRGNEQYF,TGTGCCAGCAGTTACCAGCGGGGGCGCGGCAACGAGCAGTACTTC
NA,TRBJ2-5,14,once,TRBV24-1,CATSDLDRKETQYF,TGTGCCACCAGTGATTTAGACCGCAAGGAGACCCAGTACTTC
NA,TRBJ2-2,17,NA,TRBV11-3,CASSPHPWQGDTGELFF,TGTGCCAGCAGCCCGCACCCCTGGCAGGGTGACACCGGGGAGCTGTTTTTT
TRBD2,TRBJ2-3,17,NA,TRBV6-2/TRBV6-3,CASSYTPGLAEPDTQYF,TGTGCCAGCAGTTACACTCCGGGACTAGCGGAACCAGATACGCAGTATTTT
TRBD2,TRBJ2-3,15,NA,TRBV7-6,CASSSVAGSADTQYF,TGTGCCAGCAGCTCGGTAGCGGGATCAGCAGATACGCAGTATTTT
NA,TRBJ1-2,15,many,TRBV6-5,CASSYSRNANYGYTF,TGTGCCAGCAGTTACTCTAGGAACGCTAACTATGGCTACACCTTC
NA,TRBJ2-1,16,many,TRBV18,CASSTAGHLTYNEQFF,TGTGCCAGCTCAACCGCGGGACACCTAACCTACAATGAGCAGTTCTTC
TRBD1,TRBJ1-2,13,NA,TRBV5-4,CASSIQGFDGYTF,TGTGCCAGCAGCATACAGGGGTTTGATGGCTACACCTTC
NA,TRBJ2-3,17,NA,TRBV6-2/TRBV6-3,CASSYSTVAATIDTQYF,TGTGCCAGCAGTTACTCGACGGTAGCGGCGACAATAGATACGCAGTATTTT
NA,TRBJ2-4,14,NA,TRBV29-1,CSVSQGLTKNIQYF,TGCAGCGTATCCCAGGGTCTAACCAAAAACATTCAGTACTTC
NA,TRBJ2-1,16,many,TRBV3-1,CASSQDLGTLHNEQFF,TGTGCCAGCAGCCAAGATCTGGGGACACTCCACAATGAGCAGTTCTTC
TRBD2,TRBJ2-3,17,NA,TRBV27,CASSLTSGTRGKDTQYF,TGTGCCAGCAGTTTAACCTCCGGGACTAGAGGAAAAGATACGCAGTATTTT
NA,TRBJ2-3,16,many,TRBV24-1,CATSAPGGGVPHTQYF,TGTGCCACCAGTGCTCCTGGGGGGGGCGTCCCGCATACGCAGTATTTT
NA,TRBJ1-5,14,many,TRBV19,CASTRQYRNQPQHF,TGTGCCAGTACAAGACAGTACCGCAATCAGCCCCAGCATTTT
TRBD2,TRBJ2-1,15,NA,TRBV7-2,CASSLWGRASGEQFF,TGTGCCAGCAGCTTATGGGGGAGGGCCTCTGGTGAGCAGTTCTTC
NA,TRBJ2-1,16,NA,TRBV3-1,CASSQESWQVPYEQFF,TGTGCCAGCAGCCAAGAGTCGTGGCAGGTTCCGTATGAGCAGTTCTTC
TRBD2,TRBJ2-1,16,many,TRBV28,CASSLSAGGPLGEQFF,TGTGCCAGCAGTTTATCGGCGGGAGGGCCTTTGGGTGAGCAGTTCTTC
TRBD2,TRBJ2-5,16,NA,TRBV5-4,CASSSVLAGGGETQYF,TGTGCCAGCAGCTCGGTACTAGCGGGAGGGGGAGAGACCCAGTACTTC
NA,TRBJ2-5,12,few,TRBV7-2,CASSLVAETQYF,TGTGCCAGCAGCTTAGTGGCGGAGACCCAGTACTTC
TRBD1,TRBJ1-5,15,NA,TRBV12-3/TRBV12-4,CASTSGTGEDQPQHF,TGTGCCAGCACCAGCGGGACAGGGGAAGATCAGCCCCAGCATTTT
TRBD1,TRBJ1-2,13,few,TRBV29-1,CSVTGETYYGYTF,TGCAGCGTTACAGGGGAGACTTACTATGGCTACACCTTC
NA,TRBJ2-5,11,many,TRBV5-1,CASSNQETQYF,TGCGCCAGCAGCAACCAAGAGACCCAGTACTTC